This TCR beta chain was sequenced for a study of cytomegalovirus exposure and HLA in healthy donors (TCRdb year 2017). With regard to the full study: According to a later analysis, the roughly 120 validation repertoires were produced on the same platform as the roughly 720 repertoires of the first cohort. To predict cytomegalovirus infection status, the study combined high-throughput TCR immunosequencing, statistical association of individual TCRs with disease status, and machine learning. Besides the first cohort of roughly 700 subjects, a separate validation cohort made up of around 120 different subjects was used. The study was designed to test whether signatures of past pathogen exposure could be identified by cataloging public T cell receptors. Paper-wide results and their limitations: The study listed over 150 TCR beta chains as associated with cytomegalovirus. A later analysis had no HLA typing for the validation cohort, so co-occurrence there was scored across all 110 or so repertoires. The authors suggested that the approach could potentially be extended to other disease states and immunological phenotypes. Of the cluster scores, 90% to 95% were above 0 in a later analysis, which found that TCRs clustered in the first cohort also tended to co-occur in the 110 or so validation repertoires. Most TCR sequences were seen in very few donors, while some public TCRs were found in many individuals. The classifier was reported to diagnose cytomegalovirus status with high specificity and sensitivity in both the original and validation cohorts. In vitro tests confirmed that a few of the cytomegalovirus-associated TCR beta chains recognize cytomegalovirus antigens.

The library was obtained by the immunoSEQ multiplex PCR assay. The published analysis was carried out like this. A statistical classification framework was built to diagnose cytomegalovirus status from the catalog of TCR beta chain sequences. TCRdb's version of the immuneACCESS table is confined to in-frame rearrangements and falls short of the full clone set. An unresolved V gene accounts for under half of the shortfall where checked; the remainder is of unknown origin. The DNA was the basis for D and trimming; V, J and clone size are from that table. Present in this sample are some 200,000 clones, 65% to 85% of which were seen just once. The biggest ten clones account for under 3.5% of the sample. The donors belonged to the validation cohort of over a hundred subjects, which was separate from the approximately 700-subject first cohort. V is trimmed back by 4 bases and J by 7 bases, and the junction contains 6 bases that no gene match accounts for. The CDR3 covers 14 residues, taking in both the cysteine and the phenylalanine. The retained sequence is limited to the CDR3, 42 bases, with the frame set at the first base. CDR1 and CDR2, per the germline V gene (reference sequence), are MNHEY and SMNVEV.

With respect to this clone: Its specific antigen is unknown. No quality values exist for individual bases; no much larger clone is one base distant.

The sequence was obtained from a woman in her late teens or twenties in good health and CMV-seropositive. This sequence uses TRBV27 and TRBJ2-7; 11 central nucleotides agree with TRBD1. The sequenced sample was PBMCs. The nucleotide sequence reads TGTGCCAGCAGTTGGACAGGGGGCCCTCGTGAGCAGTACTTC. The resulting protein is CASSWTGGPREQYF.